What follows describes a single TCR beta chain. The CDR3 is 14 residues long. Germline V gives CDR1 SGHDT, CDR2 YYEEEE. After isolation, RNA underwent reverse transcription to generate cDNA as the sequencing template. TCRdb's copy holds only in-frame clones and misses some; the assay was immunoSEQ multiplex PCR. The sample contains about 110,000 clones, approximately 59% of which appear only once. The sample originates from a study of CD8+ T cells in alopecia areata. The receptor's source is a human donor in good health. The chain carries TRBV5-6 and TRBJ2-5; 7 bases are a match to TRBD1. The DNA end lines up better with TRBJ2-7; the J call may be wrong. Sequenced: CD8+ T cells sorted from blood. CDR3 in amino acids: CASSLGQGAYEQYF. CDR3 DNA sequence: TGTGCCAGCAGCTTGGGGCAGGGGGCCTACGAGCAGTACTTC.